These 4 T cell receptor beta chains came from one sample sequenced in a study of cytomegalovirus exposure and HLA in healthy donors. Amplification used 60 Vbeta primers and 13 Jbeta primers. Data came from immunoSEQ multiplex PCR; TCRdb stores just in-frame clones and leaves some out. The sample includes approximately 120,000 clones. The specimen was PBMCs. These receptors were taken from a man aged 25 to 45 in good health and CMV-seronegative.

The chain carries TRBV5-8 and TRBJ1-2; a possible D gene is TRBD1 (5 bases). The germline V and J ends were trimmed by 4 bases and 3 bases, with 19 bases remaining between them. This CDR3 has 16 amino acids. Germline CDR1 reads SGHTS; CDR2 reads YDEGEE. Written as DNA, the CDR3 is TGTGCCAGCAGCCAACCACTACGGGGAGGGGACTATGGCTACACCTTC. Encoded protein: CASSQPLRGGDYGYTF.

The V gene is TRBV2, the J gene TRBJ2-5; D is perhaps TRBD1 (6 bases). The J call may be wrong; the DNA end is better matched by TRBJ2-7. Looked up from germline, CDR1 is SNHLY and CDR2 is FYNNEI. The CDR3 loop spans 15 amino acids. The chain's CDR3 is CASSARGQRSYEQYF. For the CDR3, the DNA is TGTGCCAGCAGTGCACGAGGACAGCGATCCTACGAGCAGTACTTC.

Points on this clone: The sample has other DNA sequences that encode this CDR3 too. The CDR3 region has the DNA TGCGCCAGCAGCTTTAGGGGGAATGAGCAGTTCTTC. The encoded protein is CASSFRGNEQFF. The V and J genes are TRBV5-1 and TRBJ2-1, with D perhaps matching TRBD1 (6 bases). CDR3 length: 12 residues. Trimming shortened V by 2 bases and J by 7 bases, and 7 bases separated the two germline ends. CDR1 is SGHRS and CDR2 is YFSETQ in the germline V gene. Based on the CDR3 plus reference TRBV5-1 and TRBJ2-1, the full variable domain is KAGVTQTPRYLIKTRGQQVTLSCSPISGHRSVSWYQQTPGQGLQFLFEYFSETQRNKGNFPGRFSGRQFSNSRSEMNVSTLELGDSALYLCASSFRGNEQFFGPGTRLTVL.

V and J are TRBV28 and TRBJ1-2; tentatively, D is TRBD1 (5 bases). The CDR3 contains 16 residues. Germline V gives CDR1 MDHEN, CDR2 SYDVKM. With 5 bases removed from V and 0 bases from J, the gap between germline ends came to 16 bases. DNA for the CDR3: TGTGCCAGCAGTCCAACGGACGGACAATCTAACTATGGCTACACCTTC. The encoded protein is CASSPTDGQSNYGYTF.